This T cell receptor beta chain was sequenced in a study of Ad26.COV2.S vaccination and SARS-CoV-2 variants. Study-level findings and limits: Vaccine recipients surpassed placebo recipients in spike-specific TCR breadth.

Data came from immunoSEQ multiplex PCR; TCRdb stores just in-frame clones and leaves some out. The table includes some 340,000 clones, around 81% detected once. Stated treatment: around 19 received Ad26.COV2.S at low or high dose, single or two shots; several received placebo; per-sample allocation not given. The samples were gathered on day 63 after the first injection of vaccine or placebo. Turning to this clone: What it binds is unknown.

The CDR3 has 14 amino acids. Germline CDR1 reads MNHEY; CDR2 reads SMNVEV (reference sequence). V shed 6 bases and J 3 bases; nucleotides not matched to a gene: 8. Specimen: peripheral blood, collected in a trial of Ad26.COV2.S vaccine versus placebo. This sequence originates from a person between 18 and 60 years old who received the Ad26.COV2.S COVID-19 vaccine or a placebo. The chain carries TRBV27 and TRBJ2-7; 7 nucleotides match TRBD1. As DNA, the CDR3 is TGTGCCAGCAGCAAACAGGGGAGAAACTACGAGCAGTACTTC. Translating it yields CASSKQGRNYEQYF.